Each of the 7 T cell receptor beta chains below was sequenced from the same sample in a study of Tregs in tolerant kidney transplant recipients. The assay was immunoSEQ multiplex PCR, and TCRdb's table has in-frame clones only and misses some. Recorded for this sample: 25,000 to 35,000 clones. The source was CD8+ T cells from blood, collected before the transplant. These receptors came from a human donor who received a combined kidney and bone marrow transplant.

Regarding this clone: The DNA ends 3 residues before the CDR3 does, and the rest of the CDR3 is filled in from the germline J gene. This sequence joins TRBV19 and TRBJ2-1; a possible D gene is TRBD1 (6 bases). CDR1 and CDR2 from the germline V gene are LNHDA and SQIVND (reference sequence). The CDR3 is 18 amino acids. Trimming pared 3 bases from V and 6 bases from J, leaving 24 bases between. The CDR3 sequence: CASSILGGPSFSPNEQFF. CDR3 DNA (partial): TGTGCCAGTAGTATCTTAGGGGGTCCTAGCTTCTCTCCCAATGAG.

To note about this clone: Read data end 3 residues before the CDR3 end; the end is taken from the germline J gene. V gene TRBV6-1 combines with J gene TRBJ2-3; 8 bases line up with TRBD1. V lost 4 bases, J lost 2 bases, and 5 bases stayed unmatched. This CDR3 spans 15 amino acids. Germline V lookup: CDR1 MNHNS, CDR2 SASEGT. CDR3 DNA, as far as it was read: TGTGCCAGCAGTGGGGGGACAGGCTACACAGATACG. It is translated as CASSGGTGYTDT. The whole CDR3 protein is CASSGGTGYTDTQYF.

A remark on this clone: The observed sequence ends 3 residues before the CDR3 terminus, with the missing tail filled in from the germline J gene. V is TRBV19 and J is TRBJ2-3, with 7 bases that match TRBD1. The CDR3 is 18 residues long. CDR1 is LNHDA and CDR2 is SQIVND in the germline V gene (reference sequence). The V gene end was trimmed by 6 bases and the J gene end by 0 bases; junction bases not matched to a gene: 15. This CDR3 reads CASSPFGIGTASTDTQYF. The DNA read from the CDR3 is TGTGCCAGTAGCCCATTTGGGATCGGGACAGCTAGCACAGATACG.

To note about this clone: The read ends 3 residues before the CDR3 terminus; that terminus is restored from the germline J gene. The J gene is TRBJ2-1, the V gene TRBV7-3, with a possible D match to TRBD2 (5 bases). Germline V gene lookup returns CDR1 SGHTA and CDR2 FQGTGA. Deletions cut 1 base from V and 7 bases from J, with 26 bases between. The CDR3 is 19 residues long. Here the CDR3 reads CASSLMGTDINSGGNEQFF. The CDR3 bases that were read are TGTGCCAGCAGCTTAATGGGAACGGATATAAACTCAGGCGGGAATGAG.

On this clone itself: The sequence runs out 3 residues before the end of the CDR3; the remainder is reconstructed from the germline J gene. The rearrangement uses TRBV7-2 and TRBJ2-3, with a possible D match to TRBD1 (6 bases). Deletions cut 3 bases from V and 3 bases from J, with 13 bases between. The CDR3 has 15 amino acids. CDR1 is SGHTA, CDR2 FQGNSA, per germline. The CDR3 protein is CASSFGTIMTDTQYF. CDR3 DNA, as far as it was read: TGTGCCAGCAGCTTCGGGACAATTATGACAGATACG.

For this clone: The CDR3 goes on 3 residues after the read ends, and that part is filled in from the germline J gene. The chain joins TRBV6-2 or TRBV6-3 to TRBJ1-2, with D possibly matching TRBD1 (5 bases). V was pared by 10 bases and J by 3 bases, with 15 bases between. The CDR3 runs to 13 residues. The V gene's germline CDR1 is MNHEY and CDR2 SVGEGT. The CDR3 sequence: CATYRGSHYGYTF. The sequenced part of the CDR3 DNA is TGTGCCACCTATCGGGGGTCGCACTATGGC.

About this clone: The CDR3 goes on 3 residues after the read ends, and that part is filled in from the germline J gene. The chain links TRBV6-2 or TRBV6-3 to TRBJ2-5; D possibly corresponds to TRBD1 (5 bases). The V end was cut by 7 bases, the J end by 0 bases, with 15 bases between. This CDR3 has 15 residues. CDR1 is MNHEY, CDR2 SVGEGT, per germline. The CDR3 loop is CASTPPTDNQETQYF. Incomplete CDR3 DNA: TGTGCCAGCACCCCCCCGACAGATAACCAAGAGACC.